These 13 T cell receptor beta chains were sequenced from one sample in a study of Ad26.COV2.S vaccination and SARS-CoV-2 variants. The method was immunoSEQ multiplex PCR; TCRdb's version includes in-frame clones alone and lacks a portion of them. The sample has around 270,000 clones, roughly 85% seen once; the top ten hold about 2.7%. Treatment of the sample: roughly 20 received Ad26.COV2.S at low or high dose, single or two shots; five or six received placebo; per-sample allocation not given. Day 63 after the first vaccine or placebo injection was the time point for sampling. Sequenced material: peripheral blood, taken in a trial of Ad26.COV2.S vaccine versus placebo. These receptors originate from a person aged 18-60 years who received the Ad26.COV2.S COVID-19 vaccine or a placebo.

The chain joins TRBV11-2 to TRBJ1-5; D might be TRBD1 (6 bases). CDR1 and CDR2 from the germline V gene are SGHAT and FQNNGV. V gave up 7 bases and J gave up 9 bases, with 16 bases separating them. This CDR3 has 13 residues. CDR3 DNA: TGTGCCAGCACCGACAGGTCGCAAGGGCCCCAGCATTTT. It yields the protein CASTDRSQGPQHF.

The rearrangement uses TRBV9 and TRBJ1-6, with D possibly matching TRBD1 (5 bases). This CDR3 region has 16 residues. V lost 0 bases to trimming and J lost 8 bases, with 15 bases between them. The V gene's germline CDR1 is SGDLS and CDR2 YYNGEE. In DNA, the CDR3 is TGTGCCAGCAGCGTAGAGGGGAACGGGGAGTATTCACCCCTCCACTTT. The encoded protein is CASSVEGNGEYSPLHF.

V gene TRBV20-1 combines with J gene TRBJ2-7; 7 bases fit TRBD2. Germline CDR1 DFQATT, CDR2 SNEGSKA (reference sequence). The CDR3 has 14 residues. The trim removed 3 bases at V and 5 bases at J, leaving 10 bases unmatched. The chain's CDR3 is CSASLGRAGDEQYF. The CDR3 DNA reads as TGCAGTGCTAGTTTAGGGAGGGCCGGCGACGAGCAGTACTTC.

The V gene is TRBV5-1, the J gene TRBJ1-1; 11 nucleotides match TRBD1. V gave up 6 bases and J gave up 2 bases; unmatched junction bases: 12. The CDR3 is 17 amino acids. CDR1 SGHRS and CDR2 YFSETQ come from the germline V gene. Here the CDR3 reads CASTIPGTGGPNTEAFF. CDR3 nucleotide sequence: TGCGCCAGCACGATCCCCGGGACAGGGGGTCCTAACACTGAAGCTTTCTTT. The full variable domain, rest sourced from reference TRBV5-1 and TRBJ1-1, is KAGVTQTPRYLIKTRGQQVTLSCSPISGHRSVSWYQQTPGQGLQFLFEYFSETQRNKGNFPGRFSGRQFSNSRSEMNVSTLELGDSALYLCASTIPGTGGPNTEAFFGQGTRLTVV.

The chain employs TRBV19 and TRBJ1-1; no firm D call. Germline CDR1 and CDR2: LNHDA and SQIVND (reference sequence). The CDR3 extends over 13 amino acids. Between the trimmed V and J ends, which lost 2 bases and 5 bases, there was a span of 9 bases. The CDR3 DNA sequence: TGTGCCAGTAGTATAAAGGGTGAGACTGAAGCTTTCTTT. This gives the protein CASSIKGETEAFF.

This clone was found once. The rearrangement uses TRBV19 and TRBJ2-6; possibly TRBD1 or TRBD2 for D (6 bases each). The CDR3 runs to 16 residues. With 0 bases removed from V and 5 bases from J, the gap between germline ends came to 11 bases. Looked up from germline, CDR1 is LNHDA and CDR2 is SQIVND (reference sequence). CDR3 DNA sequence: TGTGCCAGTAGTATAGAGGGGGGCAGATGGGCCAACGTCCTGACTTTC. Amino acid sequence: CASSIEGGRWANVLTF.

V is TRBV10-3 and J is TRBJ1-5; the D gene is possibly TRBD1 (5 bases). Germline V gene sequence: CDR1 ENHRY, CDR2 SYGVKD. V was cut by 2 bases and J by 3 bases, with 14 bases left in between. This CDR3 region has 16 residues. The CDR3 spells CAISEGGGGNNQPQHF. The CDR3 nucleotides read TGTGCCATCAGTGAGGGGGGGGGAGGAAACAATCAGCCCCAGCATTTT.

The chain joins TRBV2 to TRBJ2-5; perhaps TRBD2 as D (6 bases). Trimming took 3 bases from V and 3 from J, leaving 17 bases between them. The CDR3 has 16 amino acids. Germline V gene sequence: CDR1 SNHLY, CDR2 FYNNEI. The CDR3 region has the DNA TGTGCCAGCAGTGATTCAGTGACTAGATCAAAAGAGACCCAGTACTTC. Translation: CASSDSVTRSKETQYF. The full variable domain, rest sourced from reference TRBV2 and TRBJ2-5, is EPEVTQTPSHQVTQMGQEVILRCVPISNHLYFYWYRQILGQKVEFLVSFYNNEISEKSEIFDDQFSVERPDGSNFTLKIRSTKLEDSAMYFCASSDSVTRSKETQYFGPGTRLLVL.

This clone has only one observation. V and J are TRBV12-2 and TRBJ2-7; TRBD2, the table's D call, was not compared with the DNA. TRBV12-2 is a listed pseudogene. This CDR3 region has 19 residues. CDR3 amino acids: CASRLAPLSGRALVHEQYV. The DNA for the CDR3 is TGTGCAAGTCGCTTAGCGCCCCTTAGCGGGAGGGCCTTAGTGCACGAGCAGTACGTC.

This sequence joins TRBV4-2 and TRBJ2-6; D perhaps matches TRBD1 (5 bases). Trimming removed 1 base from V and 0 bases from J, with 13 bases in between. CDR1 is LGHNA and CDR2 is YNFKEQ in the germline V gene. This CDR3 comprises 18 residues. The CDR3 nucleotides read TGTGCCAGCAGCCAAGCACGGACATTGTACTCTGGGGCCAACGTCCTGACTTTC. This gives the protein CASSQARTLYSGANVLTF.

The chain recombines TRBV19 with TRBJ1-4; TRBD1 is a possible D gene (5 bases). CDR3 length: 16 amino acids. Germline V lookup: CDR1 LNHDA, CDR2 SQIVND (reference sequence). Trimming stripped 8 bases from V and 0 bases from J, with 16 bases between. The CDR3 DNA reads TGTGCCAGTCTCAGGGATAGTTTCGCAACTAATGAAAAACTGTTTTTT. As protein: CASLRDSFATNEKLFF.

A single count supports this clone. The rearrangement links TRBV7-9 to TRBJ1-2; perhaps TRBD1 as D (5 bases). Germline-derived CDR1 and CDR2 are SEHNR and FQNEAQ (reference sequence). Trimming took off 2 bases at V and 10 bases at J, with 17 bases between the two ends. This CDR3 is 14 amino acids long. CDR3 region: CASSLSGTRLDYTF. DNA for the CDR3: TGTGCCAGCAGCTTAAGTGGGACCCGACTCGACTACACCTTC.

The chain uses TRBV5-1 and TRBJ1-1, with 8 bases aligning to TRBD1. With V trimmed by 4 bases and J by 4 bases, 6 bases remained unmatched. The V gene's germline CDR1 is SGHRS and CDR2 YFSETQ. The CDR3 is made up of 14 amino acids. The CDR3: CASSPRTGTTEAFF. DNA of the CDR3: TGCGCCAGCAGCCCCCGGACAGGGACCACTGAAGCTTTCTTT.